One sample yielded the 24 T cell receptor beta chains listed below, sequenced in a study of CD8+CD57+ T cells in acquired aplastic anemia. TCR beta VDJ and CDR3 profiling used genomic DNA as template. TCRdb reprocessed the reads with MiXCR, giving one entry per CDR3 protein. Seen here are more than 150,000 distinct CDR3 sequences, around 45% observed once, and the top ten hold approximately 9.7%. All sequencing subjects had displayed CD8+CD57+ cell expansion on flow cytometry. The specimen was sorted CD4+, CD8+, or CD8+CD57+ T cells (not recorded which) from PBMCs. All receptors come from a human donor with aplastic anemia.

The chain links TRBV5-1 to TRBJ2-7; 8 bases are shared with TRBD1. Trimming removed 4 bases from V and 2 bases from J; junction bases left unmatched: 5. The V gene's germline CDR1 is SGHRS and CDR2 YFSETQ. This CDR3 comprises 14 residues. The chain's CDR3 is CASSPDRVTYEQYF. CDR3 sequence (DNA): TGCGCCAGCAGCCCGGACAGGGTTACCTACGAGCAGTACTTC.

The V and J genes are TRBV5-1 and TRBJ2-3, with D perhaps matching TRBD1 (6 bases). The CDR3 contains 17 residues. Germline V CDR1 and CDR2: SGHRS, YFSETQ. The V end was cut by 4 bases, the J end by 0 bases, with 18 bases between. The CDR3: CASSGAAGDISTDTQYF. CDR3 in DNA: TGCGCCAGCAGCGGGGCAGCAGGGGACATCAGCACAGATACGCAGTATTTT.

This clonotype was seen repeatedly, ten times or more. The gene calls are TRBV5-5 and TRBJ1-5; D is unresolved. Trimming removed 2 bases from V and 2 bases from J, with 8 bases in between. The CDR3 runs to 14 residues. CDR1 SGHKS and CDR2 YYEKEE come from the germline V gene (reference sequence). Here the CDR3 DNA reads TGTGCCAGCAGCTTCGAACGAGGCAATCAGCCCCAGCATTTT. Translation gives CASSFERGNQPQHF. Looking up the rest from reference TRBV5-5 and TRBJ1-5 gives the full variable domain: DAGVTQSPTHLIKTRGQQVTLRCSPISGHKSVSWYQQVLGQGPQFIFQYYEKEERGRGNFPDRFSARQFPNYSSELNVNALLLGDSALYLCASSFERGNQPQHFGDGTRLSIL.

At least ten counts were recorded for this clonotype. The chain carries TRBV7-2 and TRBJ2-1; a possible D gene is TRBD2 (6 bases). Looked up from germline, CDR1 is SGHTA and CDR2 is FQGNSA. Deletions cut 5 bases from V and 3 bases from J, with 11 bases between. The CDR3 has 14 residues. Here the CDR3 reads CASSTSSDYNEQFF. In nucleotides, the CDR3 is TGTGCCAGCAGCACCTCTAGCGACTACAATGAGCAGTTCTTC.

The chain couples TRBV20-1 to TRBJ1-2; 7 bases align to TRBD1. Germline V CDR1 and CDR2: DFQATT, SNEGSKA (reference sequence). There are 15 residues in the CDR3. The J segment lost 4 bases and the V segment lost 5 bases, leaving 13 bases of the junction unmatched. The DNA for the CDR3 is TGCAGTGCTTTTTTCCAGGGGGGTGAGGGCTATGGCTACACCTTC. It encodes CSAFFQGGEGYGYTF.

This chain uses TRBV10-3 with TRBJ2-1, with D tentatively TRBD2 (6 bases). The germline V and J ends were trimmed by 6 bases and 6 bases, with 18 bases remaining between them. The CDR3 loop spans 15 amino acids. The V gene's germline CDR1 is ENHRY and CDR2 SYGVKD. This CDR3 is CAIRGGTSGFNEQFF. DNA of the CDR3: TGTGCCATCAGAGGAGGGACCAGCGGGTTCAATGAGCAGTTCTTC.

V and J are TRBV15 and TRBJ2-7; 9 nucleotides match TRBD2. The CDR3 is 15 amino acids. Trimming took 1 base from V and 1 from J; bases not matched to a gene: 2. The germline V gene encodes CDR1 LNHNV and CDR2 YYDKDF (reference sequence). CDR3 DNA sequence: TGTGCCACCAGCAGAGGACTAGCGGAATCCTACGAGCAGTACTTC. Translating gives CATSRGLAESYEQYF.

This clonotype was picked up many times. The V and J genes are TRBV9 and TRBJ2-6, with 10 bases lining up with TRBD1. The CDR3 runs 17 residues. Per the germline V gene, CDR1 is SGDLS and CDR2 is YYNGEE. V trimming: 6 bases; J trimming: 0 bases; junction bases outside the gene matches: 6. The CDR3 DNA reads as TGTGCCAGCAACGGGGGACAGGGGCACTCTGGGGCCAACGTCCTGACTTTC. Translation: CASNGGQGHSGANVLTF.

The rearrangement joins TRBV11-2 to TRBJ1-5; maybe TRBD1 (5 bases). CDR3 length equals 16 residues. The V gene's germline CDR1 is SGHAT and CDR2 FQNNGV. Trimming stripped 3 bases from V and 6 bases from J, with 18 bases between. CDR3 DNA sequence: TGTGCCAGCAGCTTGTACGGGGCCGCGGGTGGTCAGCCCCAGCATTTT. Amino acids: CASSLYGAAGGQPQHF.

The chain is built from TRBV7-2 and TRBJ2-5, with 8 bases that match TRBD1. V was clipped by 5 bases and J by 5 bases; unmatched bases: 10. Germline V CDR1 and CDR2: SGHTA, FQGNSA. This CDR3 has 15 amino acids. The CDR3 DNA follows: TGTGCCAGCAGCGCGCGACAGGGGTCGGGGGAGACCCAGTACTTC. Its protein is CASSARQGSGETQYF.

The chain carries TRBV10-1 and TRBJ2-2; a weak D match, TRBD1 (5 bases). Germline values: CDR1 WNHNN, CDR2 SYGVQD (reference sequence). V lost 4 bases to trimming and J lost 0 bases, with 6 bases between them. The CDR3 sequence is 14 residues long. The CDR3 nucleotides are TGCGCCAGCAGTGTCAGGGCGAACACCGGGGAGCTGTTTTTT. Its translation: CASSVRANTGELFF.

The table lists this clonotype with many counts. This chain links TRBV12-3 or TRBV12-4 with TRBJ2-6; weak D call: TRBD2 (6 bases). With 5 bases removed from V and 0 bases from J, the gap between germline ends came to 8 bases. The CDR3 runs to 15 residues. This CDR3 reads CASSAGGSGANVLTF. The CDR3 DNA reads TGTGCCAGCAGTGCCGGGGGCTCTGGGGCCAACGTCCTGACTTTC.

The chain is built from TRBV25-1 and TRBJ1-1; no clear D. Germline assignment: CDR1 MGHDK and CDR2 SYGVNS. The V end was cut by 6 bases, the J end by 5 bases, with 13 bases between. The CDR3 runs 13 residues. The CDR3 nucleotides read TGTGCCAGCAGCTACAAGGTAGAAACTGAAGCTTTCTTT. It specifies CASSYKVETEAFF. The complete variable domain, with remaining parts taken from reference TRBV25-1 and TRBJ1-1, reads EADIYQTPRYLVIGTGKKITLECSQTMGHDKMYWYQQDPGMELHLIHYSYGVNSTEKGDLSSESTVSRIRTEHFPLTLESARPSHTSQYLCASSYKVETEAFFGQGTRLTVV.

This chain connects TRBV19 to TRBJ2-5, with 10 bases matching TRBD2. This CDR3 has 13 residues. V lost 6 bases to trimming and J lost 7 bases; unmatched junction nucleotides: 5. Germline CDR1 LNHDA, CDR2 SQIVND (reference sequence). Here the CDR3 reads CASRTSGTGTQYF. The CDR3 DNA reads TGTGCCAGTAGAACTAGCGGGACGGGGACCCAGTACTTC.

This clonotype was recorded at least ten times. The chain recombines TRBV28 with TRBJ2-7; D is tentatively TRBD1 or TRBD2 (7 bases each). Germline V lookup: CDR1 MDHEN, CDR2 SYDVKM. Trimming shortened V by 5 bases and J by 6 bases, and 20 bases separated the two germline ends. The length of the CDR3 is 15 residues. CDR3 region: CASSPRGGAGREQYF. The CDR3 DNA sequence: TGTGCCAGCAGTCCCAGGGGGGGGGCGGGACGCGAGCAGTACTTC.

This clonotype was detected ten times or more. Possible read error: a much larger clone is one base away. This sequence joins TRBV2 and TRBJ2-5, with 8 bases aligning to TRBD2. Germline V gives CDR1 SNHLY, CDR2 FYNNEI. CDR3 length equals 14 residues. The CDR3 DNA reads as TGTGCCAACGCACCGGGACTAGTAGCAGAGGCCCAGTACTTC. It specifies CANAPGLVAEAQYF.

The chain links TRBV19 to TRBJ1-2, with 8 nucleotides matching TRBD1. Unmatched junction bases numbered 6, after V lost 4 bases and J lost 2 bases. The CDR3 has 15 residues. Germline V gene data show CDR1 as LNHDA and CDR2 as SQIVND (reference sequence). This CDR3 reads CASSNQGAQNYGYTF. The CDR3 DNA is TGTGCCAGTAGTAATCAGGGGGCGCAGAACTATGGCTACACCTTC.

This sequence joins TRBV29-1 and TRBJ1-1, with D perhaps TRBD1 (5 bases). The V end was cut by 7 bases, the J end by 3 bases, with 12 bases between. The CDR3 is made up of 12 amino acids. Looked up from germline, CDR1 is SQVTM and CDR2 is ANQGSEA. CDR3 nucleotide sequence: TGCAGCGCTTTCCAGGGATACACTGAAGCTTTCTTT. Translated: CSAFQGYTEAFF.

The V and J genes are TRBV24-1 and TRBJ1-4, with TRBD1 as a possible D gene (5 bases). The V gene's germline CDR1 is KGHDR and CDR2 SFDVKD. V lost 12 bases and J 6 bases, leaving 22 bases between the germline ends. This CDR3 is 15 amino acids long. For the CDR3, the DNA is TGTGCCTGGAGTAAAATGGGGGGGATTGATGAAAAACTGTTTTTT. Translation: CAWSKMGGIDEKLFF.

Note on this clonotype: A much larger clonotype is one base distant, so this may be a read error. The chain is built from TRBV24-1 and TRBJ2-3, with 8 bases fitting TRBD2. The CDR3 has 17 residues. CDR1 is KGHDR and CDR2 is SFDVKD in the germline V gene. CDR3 protein: CATSDSGTRLPTGTQCF. The CDR3 DNA reads TGTGCCACCAGTGATTCGGGGACTAGACTTCCCACAGGTACGCAGTGTTTT.

This clonotype was seen only a few times. The DNA of the CDR3 is TGTGCCAGCAGACGGACGCGCAGCTCCTACAATGAGCAGTTCTTC. This encodes CASRRTRSSYNEQFF. The gene calls are TRBV7-8 and TRBJ2-1, with D unclear. The V gene's germline CDR1 is SGHVS and CDR2 FQNEAQ. The CDR3 length is 15 residues. V lost 6 bases, J lost 0 bases, and 12 bases lay in between.

This clonotype was seen only a few times. The chain links TRBV7-9 to TRBJ2-7; 9 nucleotides agree with TRBD1. CDR3 size: 15 residues. The germline V gene encodes CDR1 SEHNR and CDR2 FQNEAQ (reference sequence). The ends lost 4 bases at V and 6 bases at J; junction bases unmatched: 10. This CDR3 is CASSSRQGEVGEQYF. The CDR3 region has the DNA TGTGCCAGCAGCTCTAGACAGGGGGAGGTTGGCGAGCAGTACTTC.

This clonotype was recorded many times. This chain links TRBV6-5 with TRBJ1-2; D unclear. Germline values: CDR1 MNHEY, CDR2 SVGAGI. The CDR3 length is 13 residues. Trimming left V 2 bases short and J 0 bases short, with 4 bases between. For the CDR3, the DNA is TGTGCCAGCAGTTACAGGGCTAACTATGGCTACACCTTC. Translated: CASSYRANYGYTF.

This sequence joins TRBV2 and TRBJ1-4, with TRBD1 matching over 9 bases. This CDR3 contains 14 residues. Trimming cost V 5 bases and J 10 bases; bases outside gene matches: 8. Per the germline V gene, CDR1 is SNHLY and CDR2 is FYNNEI. CDR3 amino acids: CASSQSGTGLKLFF. The CDR3, as DNA: TGTGCCAGCAGTCAATCCGGGACAGGGTTAAAACTGTTTTTT.